This T cell receptor (beta chain) came from a study of spatial heterogeneity in lung cancer. This sample's time point: sample taken at primary tumor resection. Tumor, nontumor lung or frozen PBMC supplied whole RNA, sequenced without sorting. One entry per CDR3 protein results from TCRdb running MiXCR on the 5' RACE reads. The repertoire holds more than 8,000 distinct CDR3 sequences, with about 10% as singletons. Study results and limitations: Tumor mutation counts were tracked by expanded intratumoral alpha and beta TCR counts.

Many counts were recorded for this clonotype. Its antigen is not identified. The CDR3 runs to 16 residues. Germline CDR1 SGHVS, CDR2 FQNEAQ. The V segment lost 5 bases and the J segment 8 bases; nucleotides outside the gene matches: 12. The sequence derives from a female donor with early-stage non-small cell lung cancer. This specimen was lung tumor tissue, taken at surgery. The chain carries TRBV7-8 and TRBJ1-4; 9 positions agree with TRBD1. CDR3 sequence: CASSLRPGQGGEKLFF. DNA of the CDR3: TGTGCCAGCAGCCTTCGTCCGGGACAGGGAGGAGAAAAACTGTTTTTT.